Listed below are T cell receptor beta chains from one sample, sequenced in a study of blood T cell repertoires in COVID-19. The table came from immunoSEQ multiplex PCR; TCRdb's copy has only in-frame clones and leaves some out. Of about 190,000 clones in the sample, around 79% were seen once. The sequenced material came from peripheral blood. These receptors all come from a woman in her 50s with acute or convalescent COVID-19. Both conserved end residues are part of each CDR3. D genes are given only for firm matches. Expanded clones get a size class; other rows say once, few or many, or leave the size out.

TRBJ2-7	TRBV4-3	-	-	CASSQVPRGYEQYF	TGCGCCAGCAGCCAAGTTCCTAGGGGCTACGAGCAGTACTTC
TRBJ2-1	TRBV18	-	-	CASSNTQGNEQFF	TGTGCCAGCTCAAACACTCAGGGTAATGAGCAGTTCTTC
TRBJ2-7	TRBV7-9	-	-	CASSLLDRPGVYEQYF	TGTGCCAGCAGCTTACTTGACCGCCCAGGGGTCTACGAGCAGTACTTC
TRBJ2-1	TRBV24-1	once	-	CATSDPSRDNEQFF	TGTGCCACCAGTGACCCTAGCCGAGACAATGAGCAGTTCTTC
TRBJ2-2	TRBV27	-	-	CASSLLDDPRGGELFF	TGTGCCAGCAGTTTGCTGGACGACCCCAGGGGCGGGGAGCTGTTTTTT
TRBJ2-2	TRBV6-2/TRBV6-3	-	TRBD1	CASNPTGLTGELFF	TGTGCCAGCAACCCGACAGGGTTGACCGGGGAGCTGTTTTTT
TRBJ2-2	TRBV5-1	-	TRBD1	CASSLWGQLTGELFF	TGCGCCAGCAGCTTGTGGGGACAGCTCACCGGGGAGCTGTTTTTT
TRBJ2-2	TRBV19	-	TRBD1	CATRPLRQGNTGELFF	TGTGCCACCCGGCCCCTCCGACAGGGGAACACCGGGGAGCTGTTTTTT
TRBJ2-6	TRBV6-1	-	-	CASSEMAPRRPGANVLTF	TGTGCCAGCAGTGAAATGGCCCCCCGGAGGCCTGGGGCCAACGTCCTGACTTTC
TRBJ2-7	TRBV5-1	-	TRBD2	CASSFSPAAGEQYF	TGCGCCAGCAGTTTTTCCCCTGCAGCGGGGGAGCAGTACTTC
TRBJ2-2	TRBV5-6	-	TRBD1	CASSLTSLSWTGNTGELFF	TGTGCCAGCAGCTTAACCTCGTTATCTTGGACAGGGAACACCGGGGAGCTGTTTTTT
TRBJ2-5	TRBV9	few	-	CASSPARAETQYF	TGTGCCAGCAGCCCTGCGCGGGCAGAGACCCAGTACTTC
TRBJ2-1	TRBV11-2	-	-	CASSLRPEDYNEQFF	TGTGCCAGCAGCTTACGGCCAGAGGACTACAATGAGCAGTTCTTC
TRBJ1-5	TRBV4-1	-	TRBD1	CASSSTGTGVVQPQHF	TGCGCCAGCAGCTCCACCGGGACAGGGGTGGTTCAGCCCCAGCATTTT
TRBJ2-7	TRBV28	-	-	CASLGQGRFSYEQYF	TGTGCCAGCCTTGGGCAGGGAAGGTTTTCCTACGAGCAGTACTTC
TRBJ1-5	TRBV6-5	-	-	CASRPMGGGNQPQHF	TGTGCCAGCAGACCCATGGGGGGAGGCAATCAGCCCCAGCATTTT
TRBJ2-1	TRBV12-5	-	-	CASGRSNGGNEQFF	TGTGCTAGTGGTAGGTCTAACGGGGGCAATGAGCAGTTCTTC
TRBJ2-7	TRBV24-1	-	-	CATSDPTVGSPYEQYF	TGTGCCACCAGTGATCCTACAGTAGGAAGCCCCTACGAGCAGTACTTC
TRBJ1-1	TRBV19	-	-	CASFSRRQRTEAFF	TGTGCCAGCTTCTCCCGGAGACAGAGAACTGAAGCTTTCTTT
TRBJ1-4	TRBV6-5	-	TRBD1	CASSYSSGQGGEKLFF	TGTGCCAGCAGTTACTCTAGTGGACAGGGGGGAGAAAAACTGTTTTTT
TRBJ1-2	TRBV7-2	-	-	CASSQKGGREGNYGYTF	TGTGCCAGCAGCCAAAAGGGAGGAAGGGAAGGGAACTATGGCTACACCTTC
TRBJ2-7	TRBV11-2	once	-	CASSSRQGGALYEQYF	TGTGCCAGCAGCTCCCGCCAGGGGGGTGCACTTTACGAGCAGTACTTC
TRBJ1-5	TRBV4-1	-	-	CASSPGQHSNQPQHF	TGCGCCAGCAGCCCCGGACAGCATAGCAATCAGCCCCAGCATTTT
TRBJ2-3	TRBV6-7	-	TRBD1	CASSSPTGCTDTQYF	TGTGCCAGCAGTTCGCCGACAGGGTGCACAGATACGCAGTATTTT
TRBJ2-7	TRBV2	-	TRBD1	CASSARTGESYEQYF	TGTGCCAGCAGCGCCCGGACAGGGGAATCCTACGAGCAGTACTTC
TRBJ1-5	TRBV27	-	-	CASSLGGWQPQHF	TGTGCCAGCAGTTTAGGGGGCTGGCAGCCCCAGCATTTT
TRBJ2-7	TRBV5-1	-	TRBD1	CASSPTGGYYEQYF	TGCGCCAGCAGCCCAACAGGGGGCTATTACGAGCAGTACTTC
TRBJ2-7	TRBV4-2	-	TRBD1	CASTSGQLPYEQYF	TGTGCCAGCACCTCGGGACAGCTCCCCTACGAGCAGTACTTC
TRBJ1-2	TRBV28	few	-	CASSFYGSGTYKKGYTF	TGTGCCAGCAGTTTTTACGGGAGTGGGACTTATAAGAAAGGCTACACCTTC
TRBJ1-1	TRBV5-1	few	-	CASSFLVGSTEAFF	TGCGCCAGCAGCTTTCTAGTTGGAAGCACTGAAGCTTTCTTT
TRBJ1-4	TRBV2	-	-	CASRSPPSRQDEKLFF	TGTGCCAGCAGATCCCCGCCATCCAGGCAGGATGAAAAACTGTTTTTT
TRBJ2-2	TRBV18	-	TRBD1	CASSLGQTNTGELFF	TGTGCCAGCTCGCTGGGACAGACGAACACCGGGGAGCTGTTTTTT
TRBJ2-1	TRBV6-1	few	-	CASSEATSRAYNEQFF	TGTGCCAGCAGTGAAGCAACTAGCCGAGCCTACAATGAGCAGTTCTTC
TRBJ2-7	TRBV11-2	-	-	CASSLSSYEQYF	TGTGCCAGCAGCTTATCGTCCTACGAGCAGTACTTC
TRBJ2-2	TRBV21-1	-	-	CASSKSRNTGELFF	TGTGCCAGCAGCAAATCCAGGAACACCGGGGAGCTGTTTTTT
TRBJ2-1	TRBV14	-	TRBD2	CASSRVGRGSGLYNEQFF	TGTGCCAGCAGCCGAGTAGGTCGCGGGAGCGGACTCTACAATGAGCAGTTCTTC
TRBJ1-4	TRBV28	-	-	CASSPLGQRTNEKLFF	TGTGCCAGCAGCCCTCTTGGACAGAGAACTAATGAAAAACTGTTTTTT
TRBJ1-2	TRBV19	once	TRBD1	CASSGGQGWGYTF	TGTGCCAGTAGTGGTGGACAGGGTTGGGGCTACACCTTC
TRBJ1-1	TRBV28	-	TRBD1	CASSPRPGQGANEAFF	TGTGCCAGCAGTCCAAGGCCGGGACAGGGGGCGAATGAAGCTTTCTTT
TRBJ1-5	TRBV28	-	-	CASSLFSGGTDNQPQHF	TGTGCCAGCAGTTTATTTTCAGGAGGAACCGACAATCAGCCCCAGCATTTT
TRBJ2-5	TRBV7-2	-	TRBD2	CASSLGRGGTQYF	TGTGCCAGCAGCTTAGGACGGGGGGGGACCCAGTACTTC
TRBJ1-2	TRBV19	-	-	CASSPSLVAYGYTF	TGTGCCAGTAGTCCAAGTTTAGTTGCCTATGGCTACACCTTC
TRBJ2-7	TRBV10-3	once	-	CAISSRKYEQYF	TGTGCCATCAGCTCTAGAAAGTACGAGCAGTACTTC
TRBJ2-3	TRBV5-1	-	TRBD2	CASSSGVAGGVTDTQYF	TGCGCCAGCAGCTCCGGCGTGGCGGGGGGCGTCACAGATACGCAGTATTTT
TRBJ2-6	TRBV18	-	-	CASSPTGPSSGANVLTF	TGTGCCAGCTCGCCCACAGGTCCGAGCTCTGGGGCCAACGTCCTGACTTTC
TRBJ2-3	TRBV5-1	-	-	CASHRTQGTDTQYF	TGCGCCAGCCACAGGACTCAGGGGACAGATACGCAGTATTTT
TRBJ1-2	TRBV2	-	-	CASSDPQGRGYTF	TGTGCCAGCAGTGATCCCCAGGGGAGAGGCTACACCTTC
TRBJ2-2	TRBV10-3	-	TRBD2	CAINPGLAGSGTGELFF	TGTGCCATCAATCCGGGACTAGCGGGGTCAGGGACCGGGGAGCTGTTTTTT
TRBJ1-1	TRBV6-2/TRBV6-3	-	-	CASSYSNGNTEAFF	TGTGCCAGCAGTTACTCGAACGGGAACACTGAAGCTTTCTTT
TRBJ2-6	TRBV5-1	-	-	CASSGGRSGANVLTF	TGCGCCAGCAGCGGAGGGAGGTCTGGGGCCAACGTCCTGACTTTC
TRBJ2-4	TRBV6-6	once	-	CASSPSPYRSLTKNIQYF	TGTGCCAGCAGTCCCTCCCCGTACCGGTCCCTGACCAAAAACATTCAGTACTTC
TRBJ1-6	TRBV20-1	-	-	CSASTGRAYNSPLHF	TGCAGTGCTAGTACAGGGAGGGCCTATAATTCACCCCTCCACTTT
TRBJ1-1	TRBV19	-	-	CANNDSQQLNTEAFF	TGTGCCAATAACGACAGCCAGCAATTGAACACTGAAGCTTTCTTT
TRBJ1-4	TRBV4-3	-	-	CASSQRHATNEKLFF	TGCGCCAGCAGCCAACGACACGCCACTAATGAAAAACTGTTTTTT
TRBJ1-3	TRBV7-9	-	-	CASSLSVAVLNTIYF	TGTGCCAGCAGCTTAAGTGTCGCGGTTTTAAACACCATATATTTT
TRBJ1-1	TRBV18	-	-	CASSLKTENTEAFF	TGTGCCAGCTCACTAAAGACAGAGAACACTGAAGCTTTCTTT
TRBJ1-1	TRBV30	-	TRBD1	CAWSLKTGGGTEAFF	TGTGCCTGGAGTCTAAAGACAGGGGGTGGGACTGAAGCTTTCTTT
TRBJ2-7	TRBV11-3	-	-	CASSPRDGGPYEQYF	TGTGCCAGCAGTCCCCGGGATGGTGGACCCTACGAGCAGTACTTC
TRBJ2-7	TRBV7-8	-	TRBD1	CASSPTSRTGGHEQYF	TGTGCCAGCAGCCCAACCTCCAGGACAGGGGGCCACGAGCAGTACTTC